This T cell receptor (beta chain) was retrieved from a study of T cells in Graves' hyperthyroidism and ophthalmopathy. Broader study findings: Classification by a 13 V-J model distinguished ophthalmopathy from stable hyperthyroidism. Median prediction lead before ophthalmopathy onset was 6 to 8 months with the model.

This CDR3 contains 14 residues. V was shortened by 5 bases and J by 4 bases, with 17 bases between the two germline ends. Germline values: CDR1 DFQATT, CDR2 SNEGSKA (reference sequence). Amplified TCR beta CDR3 regions came from RNA transcripts. Researchers ran a first-round RT-PCR on the TCR CDR3 using the HTBI primer set. Each CDR3 protein gets one entry after TCRdb re-called the multiplex PCR reads with MiXCR. The sample yields a few hundred thousand distinct CDR3 sequences, over 12% seen once. In its sample, this clonotype was seen many times. Its antigen remains unidentified. For the diagnoses, clinical symptoms, serum thyroxine and TRAb, thyroid ultrasound and orbital computed tomography were used.

This chain joins TRBV20-1 and TRBJ2-5; D might be TRBD1 or TRBD2, each matching 6 bases. Source material: blood. This receptor was obtained from a woman aged 60 to 75 with Graves' ophthalmopathy. The CDR3 here is CSAPLVGGGETQYF. CDR3 in DNA: TGCAGTGCTCCATTAGTCGGGGGCGGAGAGACCCAGTACTTC.